This TCR beta chain was documented in a study of blood T cell repertoires in COVID-19. Study as a whole: Researchers got acute and convalescent COVID-19 samples from the United States, Italy and Spain. T cells, B-cell-depleted T cells, or PBMCs supplied cDNA or gDNA.

The V gene's germline CDR1 is MGHRA and CDR2 YSYEKL. The V gene end was trimmed by 1 base and the J gene end by 3 bases; junction bases not matched to a gene: 8. The length of the CDR3 is 18 residues. Original methodology: From reference gene primer amplification, estimates of nucleated cell counts were derived. Measured with immunoSEQ multiplex PCR; TCRdb has only the in-frame clones, and not every one. V, J and clone size reflect that table, while D and trimming were determined from the DNA. The table has 250,000 to 350,000 clones, over 75% seen once. The chain is built from TRBV4-1 and TRBJ2-7, with 14 positions matching TRBD2. Sequenced: peripheral blood. This clonotype was sampled from a man aged 18 to 30 with active or convalescent COVID-19. The CDR3 DNA sequence: TGCGCCAGCAGCCAAGTAGGACTAGCGGGGGGTTTCTTCTACGAGCAGTACTTC. Its protein product is CASSQVGLAGGFFYEQYF.